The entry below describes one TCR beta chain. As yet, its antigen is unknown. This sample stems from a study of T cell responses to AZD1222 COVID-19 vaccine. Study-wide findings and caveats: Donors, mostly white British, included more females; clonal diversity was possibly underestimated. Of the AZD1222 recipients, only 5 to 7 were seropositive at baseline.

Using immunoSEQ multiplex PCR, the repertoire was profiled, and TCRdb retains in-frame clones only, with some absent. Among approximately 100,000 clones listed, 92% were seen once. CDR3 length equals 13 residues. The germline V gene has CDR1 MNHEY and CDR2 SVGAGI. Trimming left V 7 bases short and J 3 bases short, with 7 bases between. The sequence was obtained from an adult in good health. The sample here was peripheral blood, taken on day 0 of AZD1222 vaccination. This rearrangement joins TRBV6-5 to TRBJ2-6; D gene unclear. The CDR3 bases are TGTGCCAGCAAGTCTTATGGGGCCAACGTCCTGACTTTC. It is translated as CASKSYGANVLTF.